The source of this T cell receptor (beta chain) is a study of spatial heterogeneity in lung cancer. Study-wide results and caveats: Ubiquitous expanded tumor TCRs were observed in blood more at resection than follow-up.

As to time point: blood at routine non-recurrence follow-up after resection. TCRs were sequenced from unsorted whole RNA of tumor, nontumor lung or PBMC. This clonotype has a count of ten or more. Its antigen is not identified. The V and J ends lost 0 bases and 3 bases respectively, with 15 bases between them. Germline-derived CDR1 and CDR2 are DFQATT and SNEGSKA (reference sequence). The CDR3 has 15 residues. TCRdb ran MiXCR on the 5' RACE reads and lists one entry per CDR3 protein. This table holds about 30,000 distinct CDR3 sequences, roughly 6% found once. This TCR derives from a male donor with early-stage non-small cell lung cancer. The sample here was PBMCs, taken at follow-up. The J gene is TRBJ2-7, the V gene TRBV20-1; D possibly corresponds to TRBD2 (5 bases). The DNA for the CDR3 is TGCAGTGCTAGAGAGATGCGTAACGGGAACTACGAGCAGTACTTC. This codes for CSAREMRNGNYEQYF.